The next 19 T cell receptor beta chains were all read from a single sample in a study of T cells after somatic rescue of genetic block. Assay: immunoSEQ multiplex PCR; the TCRdb copy retains only in-frame clones and omits some. The table shows some 15,000 clones, with 70% to 85% occurring only once. Material: peripheral blood mononuclear cells (PBMCs). The receptors stem from a boy aged 5-17 years.

V and J are TRBV27 and TRBJ2-3; 10 bases agree with TRBD2. The trim removed 4 bases at V and 2 bases at J, leaving 3 bases unmatched. Germline V lookup: CDR1 MNHEY, CDR2 SMNVEV (reference sequence). The CDR3 runs to 15 residues. The CDR3 here is CASSYLAGVTDTQYF. The CDR3 nucleotides read TGTGCCAGCAGTTATCTAGCGGGAGTCACAGATACGCAGTATTTT.

The chain combines TRBV6-5 with TRBJ1-4; D is possibly TRBD1 (6 bases). The germline CDR1 and CDR2 sequences are MNHEY and SVGAGI. CDR3 length equals 15 residues. V lost 7 bases and J lost 7, with 19 bases in between. The CDR3 loop reads CASTYFGGGGEKLFF. CDR3 nucleotide sequence: TGTGCCAGCACCTACTTCGGTGGAGGGGGTGAAAAACTGTTTTTT.

This clone was seen a handful of times. The chain joins TRBV4-2 to TRBJ1-4, with a weak D call TRBD1 (5 bases). V was pared by 3 bases and J by 8 bases, with 16 bases between. The CDR3 totals 15 residues. Germline V gene sequence: CDR1 LGHNA, CDR2 YNFKEQ. The CDR3: CASSHPLGRVEKLFF. The CDR3 DNA is TGTGCCAGCAGCCACCCGTTAGGCAGGGTCGAAAAACTGTTTTTT.

This clone was seen once. The chain combines TRBV9 with TRBJ2-3; TRBD1 agrees at 9 bases. Germline V CDR1 and CDR2: SGDLS, YYNGEE. The ends lost 2 bases at V and 5 bases at J; junction bases unmatched: 9. This CDR3 spans 16 amino acids. CDR3: CASSVTDRGDRDTQYF. The CDR3 nucleotides read TGTGCCAGCAGCGTTACGGACAGGGGAGATAGAGATACGCAGTATTTT.

The chain uses TRBV21-1 and TRBJ2-3. TRBV21-1 is deemed a pseudogene. The CDR3 totals 16 residues. CDR3 in DNA: TGTGCCAGCAGCTACAGAGGGGGACTCATCACAGATACGCAGTATTTT. This codes for CASSYRGGLITDTQYF.

The V gene is TRBV7-3, the J gene TRBJ1-6; D is perhaps TRBD1 (5 bases). The CDR3 contains 14 residues. Germline-derived CDR1 and CDR2 are SGHTA and FQGTGA. The V and J ends lost 5 bases and 7 bases respectively, with 12 bases between them. The CDR3 DNA follows: TGTGCCAGCAGCCTAAAAGGGGAGAATTCACCCCTCCACTTT. It translates to CASSLKGENSPLHF.

The sample holds a few counts of this clone. This chain connects TRBV4-1 to TRBJ1-5; weak D call: TRBD1 (5 bases). Germline V gene sequence: CDR1 MGHRA, CDR2 YSYEKL. The CDR3 has 17 amino acids. V was trimmed by 2 bases and J by 3 bases, leaving 17 bases between them. The CDR3 nucleotides are TGCGCCAGCAGCCAAACTAGGAGGAAGGGGCTCAATCAGCCCCAGCATTTT. It is translated as CASSQTRRKGLNQPQHF.

This clone was seen only a few times. The chain is built from TRBV11-2 and TRBJ1-1, with a weak D call TRBD1 (5 bases). CDR1 is SGHAT and CDR2 is FQNNGV in the germline V gene. This CDR3 spans 15 amino acids. The V end lost 0 bases, the J end lost 7 bases, and 15 bases lay between the germline ends. The CDR3, as DNA: TGTGCCAGCAGCTTAGATATAAGCGGGCAGGGTGAAGCTTTCTTT. Encoded protein: CASSLDISGQGEAFF.

V usage is TRBV30 and J usage is TRBJ2-2, with TRBD2 matching 10 bases. The CDR3 consists of 16 residues. The ends lost 0 bases at V and 4 bases at J; junction bases unmatched: 5. Germline lookup yields CDR1 GTSNPN and CDR2 SVGIG (reference sequence). CDR3 coding DNA: TGTGCCTGGAGTGTACCTAGCGGGAGAAGCACCGGGGAGCTGTTTTTT. Its translation is CAWSVPSGRSTGELFF.

The CDR3 bases are TGCGCCAGCAGCCAAGAAGGGGGACTGCGCTTGAACACTGAAGCTTTCTTT. This sequence encodes CASSQEGGLRLNTEAFF. The V gene is TRBV4-1, the J gene TRBJ1-1; the D gene is possibly TRBD1 (6 bases). The CDR3 sequence is 17 residues long. CDR1 MGHRA and CDR2 YSYEKL come from the germline V gene. Between the trimmed V and J ends, which lost 0 bases and 0 bases, there was a span of 14 bases.

The J gene is TRBJ2-7, the V gene TRBV21-1; the table's D call, TRBD1, was not checked against the DNA. TRBV21-1 is given as a pseudogene. The CDR3 contains 13 residues. The CDR3 protein is CASSGYRGPEQYF. In nucleotides, the CDR3 is TGTGCCAGCAGCGGGTACAGGGGCCCCGAGCAGTACTTC.

The chain is built from TRBV6-6 and TRBJ2-7; TRBD1 agrees at 7 bases. CDR1 and CDR2 (germline): MNHNY, SVGAGI (reference sequence). The trim removed 7 bases at V and 3 bases at J, leaving 6 bases unmatched. The CDR3 spans 13 residues. CDR3 DNA: TGTGCCAGCACCCCGACAGGGTTCTACGAGCAGTACTTC. This encodes CASTPTGFYEQYF.

This chain connects TRBV10-2 to TRBJ2-7, with D maybe TRBD1 (7 bases). The V end lost 6 bases, the J end lost 3 bases, and 15 bases lay between the germline ends. Germline V gene sequence: CDR1 WSHSY, CDR2 SAAADI. This CDR3 has 14 residues. The DNA of the CDR3 is TGCGCCAGCAGGCGGGACAGTGGGAGCTACGAGCAGTACTTC. Amino acid sequence: CASRRDSGSYEQYF.

This clone showed up just once. The rearrangement joins TRBV18 to TRBJ1-5; maybe TRBD1 (5 bases). Germline-derived CDR1 and CDR2 are KGHSH and LQKENI. Trimming shortened V by 0 bases and J by 2 bases, and 8 bases separated the two germline ends. The CDR3 has 15 amino acids. CDR3 in amino acids: CASSPPGLGNQPQHF. As DNA, the CDR3 is TGTGCCAGCTCACCACCGGGACTGGGCAATCAGCCCCAGCATTTT.

J is TRBJ2-7 and V is TRBV19; the match to TRBD1 covers 7 bases. This CDR3 comprises 14 residues. Germline V CDR1 and CDR2: LNHDA, SQIVND (reference sequence). V lost 3 bases and J lost 7; bases outside the gene matches: 9. The CDR3 loop reads CASSISTGSWEQYF. DNA of the CDR3: TGTGCCAGTAGTATTTCGACAGGGTCCTGGGAGCAGTACTTC. Variable domain in full (rest from reference TRBV19 and TRBJ2-7): DGGITQSPKYLFRKEGQNVTLSCEQNLNHDAMYWYRQDPGQGLRLIYYSQIVNDFQKGDIAEGYSVSREKKESFPLTVTSAQKNPTAFYLCASSISTGSWEQYFGPGTRLTVT.

This chain uses TRBV18 with TRBJ2-6; TRBD1 matches at 10 bases. The CDR3 spans 18 residues. The V and J ends lost 2 bases and 1 base, in that order; junction bases with no gene match: 5. Germline lookup yields CDR1 KGHSH and CDR2 LQKENI. CDR3 in DNA: TGTGCCAGCTCACCAACGGACAGGGGGTTTTCTGGGGCCAACGTCCTGACTTTC. Translating it yields CASSPTDRGFSGANVLTF.

This clone was observed once. CDR3 amino acids: CASSFSRPRSTKNIQYF. The CDR3 bases are TGTGCCAGCAGTTTTTCTCGTCCAAGATCTACCAAAAACATTCAGTACTTC. The gene calls are TRBV28 and TRBJ2-4, with D hard to call. V was shortened by 3 bases and J by 2 bases, with 17 bases between the two germline ends. Per the germline V gene, CDR1 is MDHEN and CDR2 is SYDVKM. The CDR3 sequence is 17 residues long.

This clone is medium-sized within its sample. V gene TRBV7-7 combines with J gene TRBJ2-3; the D gene is possibly TRBD1 (6 bases). The CDR3 length is 15 residues. Germline-derived CDR1 and CDR2 are SSHAT and FNYEAQ (reference sequence). Trimming pared 5 bases from V and 4 bases from J, leaving 16 bases between. The CDR3 coding sequence is TGTGCCAGCAGCGAGGGGCAGGGGTGGGCAGATACGCAGTATTTT. Residues: CASSEGQGWADTQYF. Supplemented by reference TRBV7-7 and TRBJ2-3, the full variable domain reads GAGVSQSPRYKVTKRGQDVTLRCDPISSHATLYWYQQALGQGPEFLTYFNYEAQPDKSGLPSDRFSAERPEGSISTLTIQRTEQRDSAMYRCASSEGQGWADTQYFGPGTRLTVL.

The rearrangement joins TRBV10-3 to TRBJ1-2; no reliable D call. This CDR3 is built from 13 residues. Per the germline V gene, CDR1 is ENHRY and CDR2 is SYGVKD. Trimming took 8 bases from V and 6 from J, leaving 16 bases between them. CDR3 protein: CAIGTSAYHGYTF. The CDR3 DNA sequence: TGTGCCATCGGAACATCGGCTTACCATGGCTACACCTTC.